This record looks at one T cell receptor (beta chain) sequence and its context. Its target is not known. Assay: immunoSEQ multiplex PCR; the TCRdb copy retains only in-frame clones and omits some. The profile shows over 100,000 clones, approximately 78% of them singletons. Sorting of unstimulated PBMCs yielded separate CD3+CD4+ and CD3+CD8+ fractions. This specimen belongs to a study of T cell clones after liver transplantation. Study-wide points: Post-transplant time points were not standardized, so conclusions are preliminary.

The receptor was isolated from a human donor who received a liver transplant. The sample in question was CD4+ T cells from blood, obtained before liver transplant.

In nucleotides, the CDR3 is TGTGCCAGCAGCTTTTACCGGGGAGCGCTAGGGGGCTACACCTTC. Translation: CASSFYRGALGGYTF. The chain uses TRBV5-6 and TRBJ1-2; D gene ambiguous. Germline V gives CDR1 SGHDT, CDR2 YYEEEE. CDR3 length: 15 amino acids. The V end lost 2 bases, the J end lost 8 bases, and 19 bases lay between the germline ends. The full variable domain, completed using reference TRBV5-6 and TRBJ1-2, is DAGVTQSPTHLIKTRGQQVTLRCSPKSGHDTVSWYQQALGQGPQFIFQYYEEEERQRGNFPDRFSGHQFPNYSSELNVNALLLGDSALYLCASSFYRGALGGYTFGSGTRLTVV.